This T cell receptor (beta chain) was profiled in a study of T cells in Graves' hyperthyroidism and ophthalmopathy. Aged 18 to 65, the patients had hyperthyroidism that was newly diagnosed and had lasted under 2 months. A sample of blood taken at first hyperthyroidism diagnosis preceded any ophthalmopathy symptoms. Fresh peripheral blood, about 9.3 ml, yielded the PBMCs. The table lists this clonotype with many counts. The germline gives CDR1 KGHSH, CDR2 LQKENI. This CDR3 has 14 residues. V was clipped by 4 bases and J by 0 bases, with 10 bases between them. Amplified TCR beta CDR3 regions came from RNA transcripts. When the TCR CDR3 underwent first-round RT-PCR, the HTBI primer set was used. TCRdb processed the multiplex PCR reads anew with MiXCR; each CDR3 protein has one entry. This sample yields about 290,000 distinct CDR3 sequences, of which about 15% are seen a single time; around 31% belongs to the top ten.

Sequencing was performed on blood. The clonotype was recovered from a woman aged 50 to 60 with Graves' hyperthyroidism that later progressed to Graves' ophthalmopathy. The V call is TRBV18, the J call TRBJ2-7, with D possibly being TRBD1 (6 bases). CDR3 loop: CASSRDKSSYEQYF. CDR3 coding DNA: TGTGCCAGCTCACGGGACAAAAGCTCCTACGAGCAGTACTTC. Using reference TRBV18 and TRBJ2-7 for the parts outside the CDR3, the full variable domain is NAGVMQNPRHLVRRRGQEARLRCSPMKGHSHVYWYRQLPEEGLKFMVYLQKENIIDESGMPKERFSAEFPKEGPSILRIQQVVRGDSAAYFCASSRDKSSYEQYFGPGTRLTVT.